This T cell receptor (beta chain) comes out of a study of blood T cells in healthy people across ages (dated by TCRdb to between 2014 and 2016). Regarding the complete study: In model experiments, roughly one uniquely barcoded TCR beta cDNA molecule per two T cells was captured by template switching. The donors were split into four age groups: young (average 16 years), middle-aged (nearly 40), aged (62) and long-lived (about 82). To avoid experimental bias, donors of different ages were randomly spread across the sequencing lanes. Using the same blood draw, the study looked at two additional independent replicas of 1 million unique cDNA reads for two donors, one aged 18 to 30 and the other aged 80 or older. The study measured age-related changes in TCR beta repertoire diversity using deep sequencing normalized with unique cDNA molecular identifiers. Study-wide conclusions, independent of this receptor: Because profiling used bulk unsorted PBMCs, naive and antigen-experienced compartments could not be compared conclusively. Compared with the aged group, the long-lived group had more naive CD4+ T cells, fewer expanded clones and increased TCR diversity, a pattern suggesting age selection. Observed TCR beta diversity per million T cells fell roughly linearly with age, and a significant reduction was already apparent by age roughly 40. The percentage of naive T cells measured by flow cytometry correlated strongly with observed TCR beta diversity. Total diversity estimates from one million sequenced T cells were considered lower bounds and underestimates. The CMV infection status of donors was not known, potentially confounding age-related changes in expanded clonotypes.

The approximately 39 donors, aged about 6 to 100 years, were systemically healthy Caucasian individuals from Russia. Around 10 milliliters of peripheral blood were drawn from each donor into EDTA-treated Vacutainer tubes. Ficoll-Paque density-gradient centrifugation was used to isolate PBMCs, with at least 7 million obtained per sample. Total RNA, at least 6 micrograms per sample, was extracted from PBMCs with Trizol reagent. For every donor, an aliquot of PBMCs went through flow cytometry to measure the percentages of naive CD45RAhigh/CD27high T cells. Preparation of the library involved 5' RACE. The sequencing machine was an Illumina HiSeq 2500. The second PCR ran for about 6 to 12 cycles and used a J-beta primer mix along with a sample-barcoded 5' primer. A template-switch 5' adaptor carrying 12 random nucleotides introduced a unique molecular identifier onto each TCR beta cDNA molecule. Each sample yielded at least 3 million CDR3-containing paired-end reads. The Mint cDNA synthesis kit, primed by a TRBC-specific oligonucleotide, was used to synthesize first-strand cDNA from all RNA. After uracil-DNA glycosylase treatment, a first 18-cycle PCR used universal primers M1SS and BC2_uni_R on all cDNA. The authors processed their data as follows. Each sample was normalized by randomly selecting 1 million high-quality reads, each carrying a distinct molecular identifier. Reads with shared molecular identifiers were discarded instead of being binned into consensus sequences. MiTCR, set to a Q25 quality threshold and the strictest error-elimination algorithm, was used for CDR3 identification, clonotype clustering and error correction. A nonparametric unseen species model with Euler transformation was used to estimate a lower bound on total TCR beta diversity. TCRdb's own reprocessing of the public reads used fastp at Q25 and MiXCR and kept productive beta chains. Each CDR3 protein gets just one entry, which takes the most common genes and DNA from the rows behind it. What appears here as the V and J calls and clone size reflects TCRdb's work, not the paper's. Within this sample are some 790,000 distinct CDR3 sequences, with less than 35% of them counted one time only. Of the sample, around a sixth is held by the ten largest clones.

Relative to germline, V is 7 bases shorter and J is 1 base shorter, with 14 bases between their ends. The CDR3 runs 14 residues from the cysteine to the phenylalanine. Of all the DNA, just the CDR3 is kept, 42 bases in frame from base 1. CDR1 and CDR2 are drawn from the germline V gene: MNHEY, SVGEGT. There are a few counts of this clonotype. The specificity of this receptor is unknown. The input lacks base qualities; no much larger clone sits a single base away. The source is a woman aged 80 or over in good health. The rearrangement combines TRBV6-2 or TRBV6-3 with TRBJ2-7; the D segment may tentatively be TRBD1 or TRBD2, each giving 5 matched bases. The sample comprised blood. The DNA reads TGTGCCAGCATCACAGGCGGGCCTTCCTACGAGCAGTACTTC. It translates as CASITGGPSYEQYF.